These 30 T cell receptor beta chains share one sample of origin, sequenced in a study of shared clonotypes between healthy human individuals. The data were produced by immunoSEQ multiplex PCR, yet TCRdb's version contains in-frame clones alone and is incomplete. The sample shows 2 million to 2.5 million clones, 90% to 96% of them seen only once. Sequencing was done on a sample of naive CD4+ T cells sorted from blood. The sample's subset: CD45RA+ positively selected. These receptors were obtained from a man younger than 35 in good health.

V gene TRBV27 combines with J gene TRBJ1-5, with no clear D. This CDR3 has 14 amino acids. Looked up from germline, CDR1 is MNHEY and CDR2 is SMNVEV (reference sequence). Trimming cost V 3 bases and J 5 bases, with 11 bases left between them. CDR3 bases: TGTGCCAGCAGTTTCGATGTCAGGTATCAGCCCCAGCATTTT. Translation: CASSFDVRYQPQHF.

The chain joins TRBV10-3 to TRBJ1-4; tentatively, D is TRBD1 (5 bases). Germline V CDR1 and CDR2: ENHRY, SYGVKD. This CDR3 region has 15 residues. V lost 0 bases, J lost 12 bases, and 17 bases lay in between. CDR3 region: CAISESGTPGSELFF. CDR3 nucleotide sequence: TGTGCCATCAGTGAGTCCGGGACCCCCGGTAGTGAACTGTTTTTT.

The gene calls are TRBV7-9 and TRBJ1-2; 10 positions agree with TRBD1. J lost 12 bases, V lost 0 bases, and 10 bases had no gene match. The length of the CDR3 is 15 residues. Germline CDR1 is SEHNR and CDR2 is FQNEAQ (reference sequence). DNA for the CDR3: TGTGCCAGCAGCTTAGCGGGACAGGGGCAATGGTATAACACCTTC. Translation gives CASSLAGQGQWYNTF. The variable domain in full, with the rest retrieved from reference TRBV7-9 and TRBJ1-2, is DTGVSQNPRHKITKRGQNVTFRCDPISEHNRLYWYRQTLGQGPEFLTYFQNEAQLEKSRLLSDRFSAERPKGSFSTLEIQRTEQGDSAMYLCASSLAGQGQWYNTFGSGTRLTVV.

This chain connects TRBV28 to TRBJ1-3, with D unresolved. The CDR3 totals 12 residues. Germline loops: CDR1 MDHEN, CDR2 SYDVKM. The V end lost 6 bases, the J end lost 0 bases, and 3 bases lay between the germline ends. The CDR3 protein is CASRGSGNTIYF. DNA for the CDR3: TGTGCCAGCAGGGGCTCTGGAAACACCATATATTTT. Full variable domain (rest looked up from reference TRBV28 and TRBJ1-3): DVKVTQSSRYLVKRTGEKVFLECVQDMDHENMFWYRQDPGLGLRLIYFSYDVKMKEKGDIPEGYSVSREKKERFSLILESASTNQTSMYLCASRGSGNTIYFGEGSWLTVV.

This sequence joins TRBV5-1 and TRBJ2-7, with 8 bases that match TRBD2. Looked up from germline, CDR1 is SGHRS and CDR2 is YFSETQ. The CDR3 covers 16 residues. The V segment lost 0 bases and the J segment 2 bases; nucleotides outside the gene matches: 7. In DNA, the CDR3 is TGCGCCAGCAGCTTGGGTTCTAGCGGGTCCACCTACGAGCAGTACTTC. Translating it yields CASSLGSSGSTYEQYF.

The genes are TRBV5-4 and TRBJ2-7; tentatively, D is TRBD2 (7 bases). Per germline, CDR1 SGHNT and CDR2 YYREEE (reference sequence). V lost 3 bases, J lost 2 bases, and 21 bases lay in between. This CDR3 has 17 amino acids. The CDR3 nucleotides are TGTGCCAGCAGCTCGAACTTTGGGGGGGACACCCCCTACGAGCAGTACTTC. Amino acids: CASSSNFGGDTPYEQYF. The variable domain in full, completed from reference TRBV5-4 and TRBJ2-7, reads ETGVTQSPTHLIKTRGQQVTLRCSSQSGHNTVSWYQQALGQGPQFIFQYYREEENGRGNFPPRFSGLQFPNYSSELNVNALELDDSALYLCASSSNFGGDTPYEQYFGPGTRLTVT.

V is TRBV5-1 and J is TRBJ2-4; TRBD1 matches 9 bases. Germline-derived CDR1 and CDR2 are SGHRS and YFSETQ. The CDR3 extends over 19 amino acids. The junction had 14 bases not matched to a gene; V was cut back by 4 bases and J by 0 bases. The chain's CDR3 is CASSAGTGLNLLAKNIQYF. CDR3 sequence (DNA): TGCGCCAGCAGCGCCGGGACAGGGCTAAATTTGCTAGCCAAAAACATTCAGTACTTC.

Worth noting for this clone: The identical CDR3 is also encoded by other nucleotide sequences in the sample. The chain employs TRBV11-3 and TRBJ2-3; perhaps TRBD1 as D (5 bases). From germline, CDR1 is SGHNT and CDR2 YENEEA. The CDR3 extends over 12 amino acids. V was clipped by 4 bases and J by 6 bases, with 8 bases between them. CDR3 protein: CASSSRGDTQYF. The CDR3 nucleotides are TGTGCCAGCAGCTCTAGGGGCGATACGCAGTATTTT.

V gene TRBV2 combines with J gene TRBJ1-5, with D maybe TRBD1 (5 bases). Germline V gene lookup returns CDR1 SNHLY and CDR2 FYNNEI. The CDR3 extends over 15 amino acids. Trimming cost V 6 bases and J 0 bases, with 12 bases left between them. CDR3 loop: CASRERGDSNQPQHF. As DNA, the CDR3 is TGTGCCAGCAGAGAGCGGGGGGATAGCAATCAGCCCCAGCATTTT.

V usage is TRBV5-6 and J usage is TRBJ1-2, with 11 bases fitting TRBD1. The CDR3 contains 14 residues. Germline CDR1 is SGHDT and CDR2 is YYEEEE. The V and J ends lost 5 bases and 2 bases, in that order; junction bases with no gene match: 2. The CDR3 loop reads CASRGTGGNYGYTF. The CDR3 DNA reads as TGTGCCAGCAGGGGGACAGGGGGAAACTATGGCTACACCTTC.

The rearrangement joins TRBV7-2 to TRBJ2-7; D uncertain. V lost 1 base, J lost 6 bases, and 10 bases lay in between. The germline CDR1 and CDR2 sequences are SGHTA and FQGNSA. CDR3 length: 13 residues. The CDR3 here is CASSLGATGEQYF. DNA of the CDR3: TGTGCCAGCAGCTTAGGTGCAACGGGCGAGCAGTACTTC.

This chain uses TRBV10-3 with TRBJ1-5; TRBD1 agrees at 7 bases. Germline lookup yields CDR1 ENHRY and CDR2 SYGVKD. Trimming at V came to 0 bases and at J to 4 bases, leaving 3 bases not matched to a gene. The CDR3 has 15 residues. Here the CDR3 DNA reads TGTGCCATCAGTGAGTCAAGGGGACAGAATCAGCCCCAGCATTTT. It translates to CAISESRGQNQPQHF.

The chain combines TRBV6-7 with TRBJ1-2; D call uncertain. TRBV6-7 is annotated as an ORF whose role is uncertain. This CDR3 has 14 amino acids. Trimming left V 7 bases short and J 1 base short, with 13 bases between. The CDR3 reads CASTTERVNYGYTF. CDR3 in DNA: TGTGCCAGCACCACCGAGCGGGTTAACTATGGCTACACCTTC.

The chain uses TRBV7-2 and TRBJ2-7, with D perhaps given as TRBD1 or TRBD2 (5 bases each). Germline CDR1 SGHTA, CDR2 FQGNSA. V lost 0 bases and J 5 bases, leaving 11 bases between the germline ends. This CDR3 is built from 14 residues. The CDR3 protein is CASSLAGAKDEQYF. Here the CDR3 DNA reads TGTGCCAGCAGCTTAGCCGGGGCAAAGGACGAGCAGTACTTC.

The rearrangement joins TRBV6-6 to TRBJ2-5; maybe TRBD2 (6 bases). Trimming took 7 bases from V and 3 from J, leaving 18 bases between them. Germline lookup yields CDR1 MNHNY and CDR2 SVGAGI (reference sequence). The CDR3 extends over 15 amino acids. CDR3 loop: CASTHPSGGEETQYF. CDR3 DNA: TGTGCCAGCACCCACCCCTCCGGGGGAGAAGAGACCCAGTACTTC.

In regard to this clone: The same CDR3 is also encoded by other DNA sequences in this sample. The rearrangement uses TRBV18 and TRBJ2-5, with D perhaps TRBD1 or TRBD2 (5 bases each). In germline, CDR1 is KGHSH, CDR2 LQKENI. The V end lost 2 bases, the J end lost 5 bases, and 9 bases lay between the germline ends. The CDR3 is made up of 13 amino acids. This CDR3 reads CASSPGTGETQYF. The CDR3 DNA reads TGTGCCAGCTCACCAGGGACGGGGGAGACCCAGTACTTC.

This chain uses TRBV5-8 with TRBJ2-5, with D perhaps TRBD1 or TRBD2 (5 bases each). The CDR3 length is 16 residues. CDR1 SGHTS and CDR2 YDEGEE come from the germline V gene. Trimming took off 4 bases at V and 3 bases at J, with 19 bases between the two ends. CDR3 region: CASSTRSGRREETQYF. CDR3 in DNA: TGTGCCAGCAGCACTCGATCGGGGCGCAGAGAAGAGACCCAGTACTTC.

V gene TRBV2 combines with J gene TRBJ1-4; 8 positions agree with TRBD1. In germline, CDR1 is SNHLY, CDR2 FYNNEI. This CDR3 is 13 amino acids long. The junction had 4 bases not matched to a gene; V was cut back by 6 bases and J by 7 bases. For the CDR3, the DNA is TGTGCCAGCAGGGACAGGGTATTTGAAAAACTGTTTTTT. Translated: CASRDRVFEKLFF.

This chain connects TRBV28 to TRBJ1-5; D might be TRBD1 (5 bases). This CDR3 has 16 residues. V gave up 6 bases and J gave up 3 bases, with 18 bases separating them. CDR1 is MDHEN and CDR2 is SYDVKM in the germline V gene. The CDR3 DNA is TGTGCCAGCAGCATACAGATTGACAGCTTCAATCAGCCCCAGCATTTT. Protein product: CASSIQIDSFNQPQHF.

The chain is built from TRBV5-4 and TRBJ1-2, with D possibly being TRBD1 (5 bases). The CDR3 loop spans 14 amino acids. V lost 2 bases to trimming and J lost 6 bases, with 14 bases between them. Looked up from germline, CDR1 is SGHNT and CDR2 is YYREEE (reference sequence). The CDR3 DNA follows: TGTGCCAGCAGCTTCTGGGGGAAGAGAAATGGCTACACCTTC. Amino acid sequence: CASSFWGKRNGYTF.

CDR3 nucleotides: TGTGCCAGCAGCGTAGATCCAGGGGTCACAGATACGCAGTATTTT. It translates to CASSVDPGVTDTQYF. The rearrangement joins TRBV9 to TRBJ2-3; D might be TRBD1 (6 bases). V dropped 0 bases and J dropped 2 bases, with 10 bases sitting between them. The CDR3 loop spans 15 amino acids. Germline lookup yields CDR1 SGDLS and CDR2 YYNGEE.

In its sample, this clone was seen a few times. The CDR3 DNA is TGCAGCGTTGAACTACCCGGGCGGCAGGTTCCCTATGGCTACACCTTC. Amino acids: CSVELPGRQVPYGYTF. The chain recombines TRBV29-1 with TRBJ1-2; the D is unclear. The germline CDR1 and CDR2 sequences are SQVTM and ANQGSEA. V lost 2 bases, J lost 4 bases, and 20 bases lay in between. CDR3 length equals 16 residues.

V and J are TRBV30 and TRBJ1-4; no clear D gene. The V gene's germline CDR1 is GTSNPN and CDR2 SVGIG (reference sequence). The CDR3 is made up of 15 amino acids. V gave up 0 bases and J gave up 3 bases, with 11 bases separating them. CDR3 in DNA: TGTGCCTGGAGTGTAAGAGGGATGGCTAATGAAAAACTGTTTTTT. Protein sequence: CAWSVRGMANEKLFF.

This rearrangement joins TRBV10-3 to TRBJ2-5; D remains unclear. There are 15 residues in the CDR3. The V end was cut by 0 bases, the J end by 5 bases, with 13 bases between. The germline CDR1 and CDR2 sequences are ENHRY and SYGVKD. In DNA form, the CDR3 reads TGTGCCATCAGTGAGTCGAATGGGCTAGGGGAGACCCAGTACTTC. Translation gives CAISESNGLGETQYF.

This rearrangement joins TRBV28 to TRBJ2-2; the match to TRBD2 covers 8 bases. This CDR3 is 15 amino acids long. V was pared by 8 bases and J by 4 bases, with 9 bases of the junction left unmatched. The germline V gene has CDR1 MDHEN and CDR2 SYDVKM. The CDR3 loop reads CASGSSSGLTGELFF. The CDR3 nucleotides are TGTGCCAGCGGATCTTCTAGCGGGCTCACCGGGGAGCTGTTTTTT.

This clone was counted a few times. The rearrangement joins TRBV2 to TRBJ2-3, with D perhaps TRBD1 (5 bases). From germline, CDR1 is SNHLY and CDR2 FYNNEI. Trimming shortened V by 3 bases and J by 3 bases, and 13 bases separated the two germline ends. The CDR3 consists of 15 residues. DNA for the CDR3: TGTGCCAGCAGTGAGGGGCAGGCTGGGACAGATACGCAGTATTTT. This translates into CASSEGQAGTDTQYF.

The chain carries TRBV13 and TRBJ1-5, with TRBD1 matching 7 bases. The germline CDR1 and CDR2 sequences are PRHDT and FYEKMQ (reference sequence). V was pared by 4 bases and J by 6 bases, with 9 bases of the junction left unmatched. CDR3 length: 15 residues. This CDR3 reads CASSSGQRKGQPQHF. The CDR3 DNA reads as TGTGCCAGCAGCTCGGGACAGCGCAAAGGTCAGCCCCAGCATTTT.

The V and J genes are TRBV18 and TRBJ2-7; D is unclear. CDR3 length equals 14 residues. Germline CDR1 and CDR2: KGHSH and LQKENI. V shed 0 bases and J shed 1 base, with 7 bases lying between them. CDR3 region: CASSPPAQSYEQYF. CDR3 bases: TGTGCCAGCTCACCACCGGCACAGTCCTACGAGCAGTACTTC.

The genes are TRBV19 and TRBJ1-5, with D unresolved. The germline gives CDR1 LNHDA, CDR2 SQIVND (reference sequence). V was pared by 1 base and J by 6 bases, with 10 bases between. The CDR3 is made up of 14 amino acids. DNA for the CDR3: TGTGCCAGTAGTATAGCAGGCCCGGGTCAGCCCCAGCATTTT. Its translation is CASSIAGPGQPQHF. Looking up the rest from reference TRBV19 and TRBJ1-5 gives the full variable domain: DGGITQSPKYLFRKEGQNVTLSCEQNLNHDAMYWYRQDPGQGLRLIYYSQIVNDFQKGDIAEGYSVSREKKESFPLTVTSAQKNPTAFYLCASSIAGPGQPQHFGDGTRLSIL.

This sequence joins TRBV6-5 and TRBJ2-2; 8 nucleotides agree with TRBD1. Germline V lookup: CDR1 MNHEY, CDR2 SVGAGI. Trimming at V came to 6 bases and at J to 0 bases, leaving 3 bases not matched to a gene. This CDR3 has 15 amino acids. CDR3 DNA sequence: TGTGCCAGCAGAAGACAGGGGTCGAACACCGGGGAGCTGTTTTTT. It is translated as CASRRQGSNTGELFF.